The 17 T cell receptor beta chains presented below share a single source sample, sequenced in a study of low-dose radiotherapy and immunotherapy resistance in tumors. Time point given: after trial treatment. The treatment was: LDRT plus nivolumab, ipilimumab, low-dose cyclophosphamide and aspirin (RACIN trial). A constant-region primer paired with the V-primer adapter amplified TCRs over 20 PCR cycles. TCRdb called the reads again in MiXCR, with one record for every CDR3 protein. The table records roughly 48,000 distinct CDR3 sequences, around a third of them present only once. Sample: PBMCs, taken after low-dose radiotherapy plus immunotherapy. The receptor set was obtained from a male donor with rectosigmoid adenocarcinoma.

In its sample, this clonotype was seen a few times. One junction end does not reproduce the germline sequence, and a read error may be involved. This chain connects TRBV10-2 to TRBJ2-7, with 8 bases identical to TRBD1. In germline, CDR1 is WSHSY, CDR2 SAAADI. The length of the CDR3 is 13 residues. CDR3 DNA: TGTGCCAGCACTAGGACAGGGATAATCGAGCAGTACTTC. Translation gives CASTRTGIIEQYF.

This clonotype was detected many times. At one end the junction does not follow the germline gene, possibly because of a read error. The gene calls are TRBV11-2 and TRBJ2-2; the D is unclear. Germline CDR1 SGHAT, CDR2 FQNNGV. This CDR3 spans 16 amino acids. The CDR3, as DNA: TGTGCCAGCAGCGTAATCCTAGGGATGAACCCCGGGGAGCTGTTTTTT. This codes for CASSVILGMNPGELFF.

The sample holds many counts of this clonotype. The CDR3: CASSYRDRGPGNTIYF. DNA for the CDR3: TGTGCCAGCAGTTACCGAGACAGGGGGCCGGGAAACACCATATATTTT. The chain is built from TRBV6-2 or TRBV6-3 and TRBJ1-3; 10 bases line up with TRBD1. J was trimmed by 4 bases and V by 2 bases; bases with no gene match: 5. Germline V gene data show CDR1 as MNHEY and CDR2 as SVGEGT. The CDR3 is made up of 16 amino acids.

Sample share makes this clonotype medium-sized. In nucleotides, the CDR3 is TGCAGTGCTAGAGATCAGGGCGCCGGGGAGCTGTTTTTT. It specifies CSARDQGAGELFF. The chain employs TRBV20-1 and TRBJ2-2; TRBD1 is a possible D gene (5 bases). Looked up from germline, CDR1 is DFQATT and CDR2 is SNEGSKA (reference sequence). This CDR3 is built from 13 residues. V was shortened by 0 bases and J by 6 bases, with 8 bases between the two germline ends.

This clonotype was recorded many times. This sequence joins TRBV19 and TRBJ2-5; TRBD2 matches 10 bases. This CDR3 comprises 14 residues. The V gene's germline CDR1 is LNHDA and CDR2 SQIVND (reference sequence). Trimming at V came to 5 bases and at J to 5 bases, leaving 5 bases not matched to a gene. The CDR3, as DNA: TGTGCCAGTAGTCCGAGCGGGGGGGCGGAGACCCAGTACTTC. Residues: CASSPSGGAETQYF.

This clonotype was detected a few times. The J gene is TRBJ2-5, the V gene TRBV4-2, with 9 bases that match TRBD2. J gave up 5 bases and V 1 base, and 11 bases lay outside the gene matches. This CDR3 contains 17 residues. Germline-derived CDR1 and CDR2 are LGHNA and YNFKEQ. The CDR3 sequence: CASSQVVVAGGPETQYF. The CDR3 DNA reads as TGTGCCAGCAGCCAAGTGGTGGTGGCGGGAGGGCCCGAGACCCAGTACTTC.

This clonotype was detected ten times or more. This rearrangement joins TRBV29-1 to TRBJ1-4; D remains ambiguous. V was cut by 5 bases and J by 4 bases, with 5 bases left in between. This CDR3 has 11 amino acids. CDR1 and CDR2 from the germline V gene are SQVTM and ANQGSEA. The CDR3 reads CSVWFNEKLFF. In nucleotides, the CDR3 is TGCAGCGTTTGGTTTAATGAAAAACTGTTTTTT. The full variable domain, its missing parts supplied by reference TRBV29-1 and TRBJ1-4, is SAVISQKPSRDICQRGTSLTIQCQVDSQVTMMFWYRQQPGQSLTLIATANQGSEATYESGFVIDKFPISRPNLTFSTLTVSNMSPEDSSIYLCSVWFNEKLFFGSGTQLSVL.

This clonotype occurred a few times. V and J are TRBV7-2 and TRBJ2-2; D possibly corresponds to TRBD2 (5 bases). Germline CDR1 reads SGHTA; CDR2 reads FQGNSA. The CDR3 runs 14 residues. The V end lost 5 bases, the J end lost 4 bases, and 11 bases lay between the germline ends. CDR3 sequence (DNA): TGTGCCAGCAGCAAGGCTCGGGGCACCGGGGAGCTGTTTTTT. Amino acid sequence: CASSKARGTGELFF.

This clonotype occurred a few times. The chain carries TRBV28 and TRBJ2-7; a possible D gene is TRBD2 (7 bases). Per the germline V gene, CDR1 is MDHEN and CDR2 is SYDVKM. The V end was cut by 11 bases, the J end by 4 bases, with 21 bases between. This CDR3 is 14 amino acids long. CDR3 nucleotide sequence: TGTGCCTCTACAACGGGGGGCAGGTATTACGAGCAGTACTTC. This sequence encodes CASTTGGRYYEQYF.

This clonotype was seen repeatedly, ten times or more. V gene TRBV29-1 combines with J gene TRBJ1-2; D might be TRBD1 (5 bases). Trimming removed 3 bases from V and 0 bases from J, with 14 bases in between. In germline, CDR1 is SQVTM, CDR2 ANQGSEA. The CDR3 is 15 amino acids. For the CDR3, the DNA is TGCAGCGTTGACGCGGGACGAGGGCCTAACTATGGCTACACCTTC. Translation: CSVDAGRGPNYGYTF.

This clonotype has a count of ten or more. The chain carries TRBV7-9 and TRBJ1-4; D is undetermined. Germline assignment: CDR1 SEHNR and CDR2 FQNEAQ (reference sequence). Trimming cost V 6 bases and J 0 bases, with 8 bases left between them. CDR3 length: 14 residues. CDR3 in DNA: TGTGCCAGCAGTTTACATTCAACTAATGAAAAACTGTTTTTT. It specifies CASSLHSTNEKLFF.

This clonotype showed up many times. The CDR3, as DNA: TGTGCCAGCTCAGACAGGGCCGACACTGAAGCTTTCTTT. Amino acid sequence: CASSDRADTEAFF. This sequence joins TRBV18 and TRBJ1-1; TRBD1 matches at 7 bases. Germline V gives CDR1 KGHSH, CDR2 LQKENI. This CDR3 region has 13 residues. J was trimmed by 3 bases and V by 5 bases; bases with no gene match: 3.

In this sample, this clonotype turned up many times. The germline gene is not matched at one end of the junction; a read error may be the cause. This chain connects TRBV18 to TRBJ1-4; 9 positions match TRBD1. The CDR3 totals 14 residues. Per germline, CDR1 KGHSH and CDR2 LQKENI. The chain's CDR3 is CASSPQGADEKLFF. DNA for the CDR3: TGTGCCAGCTCCCCACAGGGGGCTGATGAAAAACTGTTTTTT.

This clonotype was counted ten times or more. The chain couples TRBV19 to TRBJ1-5, with 9 nucleotides matching TRBD1. This CDR3 has 14 residues. Germline-derived CDR1 and CDR2 are LNHDA and SQIVND (reference sequence). The junction had 1 base not matched to a gene; V was cut back by 2 bases and J by 5 bases. In DNA, the CDR3 is TGTGCCAGTAGTATATGGACAGGGGATCAGCCCCAGCATTTT. Protein sequence: CASSIWTGDQPQHF.

This clonotype has just a few counts. The chain has TRBV20-1 and TRBJ2-5; D call uncertain. Trimming took 1 base from V and 2 from J, leaving 11 bases between them. The V gene's germline CDR1 is DFQATT and CDR2 SNEGSKA (reference sequence). This CDR3 spans 14 amino acids. CDR3 residues: CSARGTGSQETQYF. CDR3 sequence (DNA): TGCAGTGCTAGAGGTACCGGGTCTCAAGAGACCCAGTACTTC.

The sample holds many counts of this clonotype. This chain links TRBV19 with TRBJ1-2; D not resolved. This CDR3 contains 13 residues. The ends were cut back, 3 bases at V and 2 bases at J, with 7 bases in the middle. The germline gives CDR1 LNHDA, CDR2 SQIVND (reference sequence). The chain's CDR3 is CASSMEQNYGYTF. CDR3 sequence (DNA): TGTGCCAGTAGTATGGAACAGAACTATGGCTACACCTTC.

This clonotype has ten or more counts. The chain couples TRBV9 to TRBJ2-3, with TRBD1 as a possible D gene (5 bases). This CDR3 spans 15 amino acids. Germline V lookup: CDR1 SGDLS, CDR2 YYNGEE. The V gene lost 1 base and the J gene lost 0 bases, with 9 bases spanning the gap. The CDR3 DNA is TGTGCCAGCAGCGTAAGTGGGGCTAGCACAGATACGCAGTATTTT. It is translated as CASSVSGASTDTQYF. Looking up the rest from reference TRBV9 and TRBJ2-3 gives the full variable domain: DSGVTQTPKHLITATGQRVTLRCSPRSGDLSVYWYQQSLDQGLQFLIQYYNGEERAKGNILERFSAQQFPDLHSELNLSSLELGDSALYFCASSVSGASTDTQYFGPGTRLTVL.